Detailed here is one T cell receptor beta chain. What it binds is unknown. The sample belongs to a study of T cell responses to AZD1222 COVID-19 vaccine. The repertoire was sequenced with immunoSEQ multiplex PCR; TCRdb's copy has only in-frame clones and lacks some. The profile shows about 150,000 clones, about nine tenths of them singletons. Study-wide results and caveats: There were vaccine-associated CD4 TCRs across spike, dominant at 160-218 and 743-854. There were repertoire samples only from the period after the peak T cell response.

This sequence originates from an adult in good health. The sequences come from peripheral blood, collected on day 0 of AZD1222 vaccination.

The CDR3 DNA reads TGTGCCAGCAGCCAAGTGACAGGCAGCCCTAGCACAGATACGCAGTATTTT. Encoded protein: CASSQVTGSPSTDTQYF. The genes are TRBV7-3 and TRBJ2-3, with D perhaps matching TRBD1 (6 bases). V dropped 5 bases and J dropped 0 bases, with 18 bases sitting between them. Germline loops: CDR1 SGHTA, CDR2 FQGTGA. CDR3 length equals 17 residues.